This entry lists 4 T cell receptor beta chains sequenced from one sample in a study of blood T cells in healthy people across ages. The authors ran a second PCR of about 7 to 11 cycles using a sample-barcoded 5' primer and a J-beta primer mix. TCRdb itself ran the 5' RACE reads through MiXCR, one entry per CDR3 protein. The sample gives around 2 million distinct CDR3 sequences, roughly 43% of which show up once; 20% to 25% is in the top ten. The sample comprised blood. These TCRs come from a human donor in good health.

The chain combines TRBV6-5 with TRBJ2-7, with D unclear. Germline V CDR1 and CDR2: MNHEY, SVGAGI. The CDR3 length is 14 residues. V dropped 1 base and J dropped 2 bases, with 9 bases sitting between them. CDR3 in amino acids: CASSYYPTTYEQYF. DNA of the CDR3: TGTGCCAGCAGTTACTACCCGACCACCTACGAGCAGTACTTC.

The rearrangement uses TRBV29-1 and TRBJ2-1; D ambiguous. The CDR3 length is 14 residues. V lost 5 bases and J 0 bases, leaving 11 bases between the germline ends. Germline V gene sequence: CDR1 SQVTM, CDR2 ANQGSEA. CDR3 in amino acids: CSVRSTDSYNEQFF. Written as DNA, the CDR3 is TGCAGCGTTCGATCGACCGACTCCTACAATGAGCAGTTCTTC.

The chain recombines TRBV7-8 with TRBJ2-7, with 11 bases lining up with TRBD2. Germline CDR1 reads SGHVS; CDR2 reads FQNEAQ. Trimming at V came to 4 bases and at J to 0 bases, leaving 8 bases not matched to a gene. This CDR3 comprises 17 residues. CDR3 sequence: CASSSIPGLADSYEQYF. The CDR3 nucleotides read TGTGCCAGCAGCTCCATTCCGGGACTAGCGGACTCCTACGAGCAGTACTTC.

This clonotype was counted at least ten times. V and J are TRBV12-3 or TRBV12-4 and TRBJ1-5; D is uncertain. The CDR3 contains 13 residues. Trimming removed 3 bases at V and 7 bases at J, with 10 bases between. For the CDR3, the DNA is TGTGCCAGCAGTTTTTTTCGGGGACAGCCCCAGCATTTT. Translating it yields CASSFFRGQPQHF.